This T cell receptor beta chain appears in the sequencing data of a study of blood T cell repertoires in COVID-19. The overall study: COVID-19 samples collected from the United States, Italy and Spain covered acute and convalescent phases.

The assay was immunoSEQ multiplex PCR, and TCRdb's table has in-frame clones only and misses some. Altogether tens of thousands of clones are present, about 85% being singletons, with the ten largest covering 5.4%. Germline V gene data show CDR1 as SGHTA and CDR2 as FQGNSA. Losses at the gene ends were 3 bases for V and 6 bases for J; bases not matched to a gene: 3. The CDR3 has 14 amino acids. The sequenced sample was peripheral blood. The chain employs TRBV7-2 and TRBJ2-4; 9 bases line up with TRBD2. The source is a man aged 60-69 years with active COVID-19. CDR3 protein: CASSLSSGGNIQYF. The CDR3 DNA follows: TGTGCCAGCAGCTTGAGTAGCGGGGGAAACATTCAGTACTTC.